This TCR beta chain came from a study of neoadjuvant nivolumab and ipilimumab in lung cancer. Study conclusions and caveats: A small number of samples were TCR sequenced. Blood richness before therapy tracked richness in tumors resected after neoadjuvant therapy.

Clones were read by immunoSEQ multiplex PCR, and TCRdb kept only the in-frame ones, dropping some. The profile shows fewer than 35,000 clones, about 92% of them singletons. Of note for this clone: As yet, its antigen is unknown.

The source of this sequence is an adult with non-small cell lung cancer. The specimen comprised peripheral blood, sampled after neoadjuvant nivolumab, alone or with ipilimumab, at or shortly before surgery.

The CDR3 loop is CAGTPGEQYF. The CDR3 bases are TGTGCCGGAACCCCCGGGGAGCAGTACTTC. The rearrangement uses TRBV2 and TRBJ2-7; D uncertain. The germline V gene has CDR1 SNHLY and CDR2 FYNNEI. This CDR3 spans 10 amino acids. Trimming took off 11 bases at V and 7 bases at J, with 12 bases between the two ends. Full variable domain (missing parts from reference TRBV2 and TRBJ2-7): EPEVTQTPSHQVTQMGQEVILRCVPISNHLYFYWYRQILGQKVEFLVSFYNNEISEKSEIFDDQFSVERPDGSNFTLKIRSTKLEDSAMYFCAGTPGEQYFGPGTRLTVT.